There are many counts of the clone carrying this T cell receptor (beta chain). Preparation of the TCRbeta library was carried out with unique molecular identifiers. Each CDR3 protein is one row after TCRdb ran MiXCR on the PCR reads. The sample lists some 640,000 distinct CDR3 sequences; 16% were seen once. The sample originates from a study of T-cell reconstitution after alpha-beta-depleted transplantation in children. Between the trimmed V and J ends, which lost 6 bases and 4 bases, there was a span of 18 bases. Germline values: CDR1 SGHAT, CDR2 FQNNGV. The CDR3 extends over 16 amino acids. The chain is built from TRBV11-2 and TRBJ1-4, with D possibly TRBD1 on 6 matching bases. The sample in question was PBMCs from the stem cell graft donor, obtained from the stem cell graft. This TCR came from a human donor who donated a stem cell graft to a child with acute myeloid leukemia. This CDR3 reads CASRGDRDKHNEKLFF. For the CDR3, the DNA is TGTGCCAGCAGAGGAGACCGGGACAAGCATAATGAAAAACTGTTTTTT. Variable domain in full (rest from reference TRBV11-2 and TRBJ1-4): EAGVAQSPRYKIIEKRQSVAFWCNPISGHATLYWYQQILGQGPKLLIQFQNNGVVDDSQLPKDRFSAERLKGVDSTLKIQPAKLEDSAVYLCASRGDRDKHNEKLFFGSGTQLSVL.